This TCR beta chain is drawn from a study of T cells in Graves' hyperthyroidism and ophthalmopathy. Study as a whole: Staff took peripheral blood when the initial diagnosis was made, before any treatment began. Notes on the study in general: In the analysis, a 13 V-J model separated ophthalmopathy from stable hyperthyroidism. Blood also showed most of the thyroid clonotypes that were expanded above 0.001.

This clonotype was recorded many times. Its antigen is not known. The CDR3 contains 17 residues. The junction had 8 bases not matched to a gene; V was cut back by 4 bases and J by 1 base. Per germline, CDR1 MNHNS and CDR2 SASEGT. Diagnosing involved the use of clinical symptoms, serum thyroxine and TRAb, thyroid ultrasound and orbital computed tomography. The CDR3 regions of TCR beta were amplified from RNA transcripts. HTBI primers were the set used in a first-round RT-PCR of the TCR CDR3. Each CDR3 protein is one row after TCRdb ran MiXCR on the multiplex PCR reads. Of fewer than 750,000 distinct CDR3 sequences listed, 14% to 15% are singletons.

The V gene is TRBV6-1, the J gene TRBJ1-1; 11 bases fit TRBD1. The sequencing input was blood. This clonotype was sampled from a middle-aged woman with Graves' ophthalmopathy. The CDR3 sequence: CASSGRDRGGRNTEAFF. CDR3 DNA: TGTGCCAGCAGTGGTCGGGACAGGGGGGGCCGGAACACTGAAGCTTTCTTT.